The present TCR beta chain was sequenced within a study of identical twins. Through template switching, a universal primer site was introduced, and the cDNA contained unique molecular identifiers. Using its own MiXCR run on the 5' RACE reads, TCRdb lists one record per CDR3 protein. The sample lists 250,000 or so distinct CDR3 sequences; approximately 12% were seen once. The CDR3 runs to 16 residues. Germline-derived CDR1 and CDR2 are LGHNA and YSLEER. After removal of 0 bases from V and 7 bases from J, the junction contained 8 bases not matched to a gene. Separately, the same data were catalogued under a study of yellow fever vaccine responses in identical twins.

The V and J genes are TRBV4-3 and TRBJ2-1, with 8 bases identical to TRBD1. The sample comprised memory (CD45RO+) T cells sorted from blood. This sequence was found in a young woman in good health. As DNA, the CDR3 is TGCGCCAGCAGCCAAGATGTAGGACAGGGTTTTAATGAGCAGTTCTTC. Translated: CASSQDVGQGFNEQFF.